This T cell receptor (beta chain) stems from a study of OX40 agonist ivuxolimab in advanced cancers. The data were produced by immunoSEQ multiplex PCR, yet TCRdb's version contains in-frame clones alone and is incomplete. The sample gives about 11,000 clones, roughly nine tenths of which show up once; around 30% is in the top ten. V lost 5 bases, J lost 0 bases, and 10 bases lay in between. Per the germline V gene, CDR1 is SGHVS and CDR2 is FNYEAQ. The CDR3 is 15 residues long. The chain joins TRBV7-6 to TRBJ2-2; weak D call: TRBD2 (5 bases). This receptor was identified in an adult with an advanced solid tumor such as melanoma, head and neck, liver or kidney cancer. Source: CD4+ or CD8+ T cells sorted from blood, taken in a trial of the OX40 agonist ivuxolimab. CDR3 region: CASSHRGSNTGELFF. CDR3 nucleotides: TGTGCCAGCAGCCACCGGGGATCGAACACCGGGGAGCTGTTTTTT.